This T cell receptor beta chain was sequenced during a study of blood T cell repertoires in COVID-19 (dated by TCRdb to between 2020 and 2021). At the level of the whole study: The collaborator samples originated in the United States, Italy and Spain and spanned the acute and convalescent phases of COVID-19. The dataset comprised deeply sampled blood TCRbeta repertoires from subjects exposed to, actively infected with, or recovered from COVID-19. The material from the prospective study consisted of cDNA or gDNA derived from T cells, B-cell-depleted T cells, or PBMCs. Nearly every sample came with metadata listing a de-identified subject ID, COVID-19 status, age in years and sex. The samples were drawn from the first 160 participants of the ongoing ImmuneRACE study and from 950 to 1,500 subjects provided by 6 global collaborators. A freely available public database, intended as a resource for researchers studying the immune response to SARS-CoV-2, is where the repertoires were released. Where available, HLA class I and class II types were obtained from metadata supplied by the sample provider rather than from assay-based typing.

V is shortened by 6 bases, J by 1 base, and the region joining them spans 9 bases. CDR1 and CDR2 are read off the germline V gene (reference sequence) as LNHDA and SQIVND. The CDR3 runs 13 residues from the cysteine to the phenylalanine. Left in the record is the CDR3 DNA by itself, 39 bases read in frame from the first base. What the work shows at the level of the full study, not this receptor alone: The amount of clinical and demographic metadata varied by source and participant and was provided uncurated.

One collaborating source in Seattle enrolled patients while the patients were actively infected and followed the patients over time throughout the course of disease. Whole blood was collected in K2EDTA tubes by collaborating institutions according to the institutions' own protocols. For TCRbeta analysis, collaborators shipped samples as frozen whole blood, isolated PBMCs, or DNA extracted from either of those sample types. Details on this clone: Its antigen remains unidentified. No base quality values were provided; no much bigger clone lies one nucleotide off.

TCRbeta CDR3 regions were amplified from genomic DNA by means of the immunoSEQ Assay, a bias-controlled multiplex PCR. On the authors' methods: The number of nucleated cells in each sample was estimated from the amplification of reference gene primers within the assay. Sequence reads were collapsed and filtered to measure the absolute abundance of every unique TCRbeta CDR3 rearrangement. For each sample, productive Simpson clonality was calculated as the square root of Simpson's diversity index over productive rearrangements. Not all clones reach the TCRdb copy of this immuneACCESS table, which keeps in-frame sequences only. Checked studies attribute under half of the gap to unresolved V genes and leave the rest unexplained. V and J calls and clone size are as listed in that table; D and trimming were resolved from the DNA. In all, the sample holds 250,000 to 400,000 clones, and about 87% of those were seen once. Together, the top ten hold 1.5% to 2% of the sample.

The rearrangement joined TRBV19 to TRBJ1-1; the D segment could be TRBD1, given 6 matching bases. The sample comprised peripheral blood. This sequence originates from a woman in her 30s with COVID-19, enrolled during active disease. The DNA is as follows: TGTGCCAGTAGCACGGACAGGAACACTGAAGCTTTCTTT. It codes for CASSTDRNTEAFF.